The TCR beta chain under discussion was sequenced for a study of CD8 T cells in Susac syndrome. TCR beta sequences were obtained from blood CD8+ and CD4+ T cells. V lost 5 bases, J lost 4 bases, and 21 bases lay in between. Germline V gene sequence: CDR1 SGHDT, CDR2 YYEEEE. The CDR3 spans 16 residues. Whole-study results and caveats: An acknowledgment was made by the study that its TCR sequencing and HLA analysis involved relatively few individuals.

RNA totalling roughly 0.45 to 1 ug underwent reverse transcription with random hexamers. TCRdb re-called the immunoSEQ multiplex PCR reads through MiXCR, storing one row per CDR3 protein. The sample lists about 80,000 distinct CDR3 sequences; 94% were seen once. In regard to this clonotype: As yet, its antigen is unknown.

Sequencing used CD8+ T cells from PBMCs. This clonotype was obtained from a human donor in good health. The J gene is TRBJ2-5, the V gene TRBV5-6; D might be TRBD1 (6 bases). The CDR3 is CASSLFRDIQGETQYF. Written as DNA, the CDR3 is TGTGCCAGCAGTCTGTTTCGGGACATTCAGGGAGAGACCCAGTACTTC. The whole variable domain, filled in from reference TRBV5-6 and TRBJ2-5, reads DAGVTQSPTHLIKTRGQQVTLRCSPKSGHDTVSWYQQALGQGPQFIFQYYEEEERQRGNFPDRFSGHQFPNYSSELNVNALLLGDSALYLCASSLFRDIQGETQYFGPGTRLLVL.